The present TCR beta chain was sequenced within a study of response to subunit inactivated influenza vaccine. Study-wide findings and caveats: There was a suggestion from the authors that each seasonal influenza vaccination recruits few new T cells.

CDR3 length: 13 residues. Between the trimmed V and J ends, which lost 5 bases and 6 bases, there was a span of 14 bases. This clonotype came up a few times. Antigen: not known. TCRdb reanalysed the RT-PCR reads using MiXCR and keeps one entry per CDR3 protein. The sample lists roughly 500,000 distinct CDR3 sequences; approximately 16% were seen once. The rearrangement links TRBV12-3 or TRBV12-4 to TRBJ2-7; tentatively, D is TRBD1 or TRBD2 (6 bases each). The input for sequencing was CD4+ T cells sorted from PBMCs, taken roughly 24 months after vaccination. This sequence originates from a man between 50 and 69 years old who received an inactivated influenza vaccine. The chain's CDR3 is CASSPGAISEQYF. The DNA for the CDR3 is TGTGCCAGCAGTCCGGGGGCCATCAGCGAGCAGTACTTC.